The 30 T cell receptor beta chains listed next were all sequenced from one sample in a study of cytomegalovirus exposure and HLA in healthy donors (dated by TCRdb to about 2017). The library was produced with the immunoSEQ multiplex PCR assay. For the multiplex PCR, a mixture combining 60 forward primers for TCR Vbeta segments and 13 reverse primers for TCR Jbeta segments was used. TCRdb took over this immuneACCESS table, retaining in-frame rearrangements with V and J assigned. Such tables are incomplete; in checked studies, under half of the missing clones stem from an unresolved V gene, and the remainder is unexplained. Across this sample there are 220,000 or so clones, with around four fifths seen only once. The biggest ten clones account for about 1.5% of the sample. The sequenced material came from PBMCs. The receptors shown here come from a man between 45 and 60 years old in good health and CMV-seronegative.

The sample holds a few counts of this clone. DNA for the CDR3: TGTGCCAGCAGCCGACCGGGACTAAGCACAGATACGCAGTATTTT. As protein: CASSRPGLSTDTQYF. This chain links TRBV14 with TRBJ2-3; 7 nucleotides match TRBD2. This CDR3 comprises 15 residues. Germline V CDR1 and CDR2: SGHDN, FVKESK. Germline trimming cut 4 bases from V and 0 bases from J; bases unmatched to any gene: 4.

The CDR3 DNA sequence: TGCGCCAGCAGCTTGGTGAGGGGACAGGGCCAAGAGACCCAGTACTTC. As protein: CASSLVRGQGQETQYF. J is TRBJ2-5 and V is TRBV5-1; 9 bases are a match to TRBD1. The trim removed 0 bases at V and 1 base at J, leaving 4 bases unmatched. This CDR3 contains 16 residues. CDR1 and CDR2 (germline): SGHRS, YFSETQ.

V is TRBV5-4 and J is TRBJ2-2; D is possibly TRBD2 (5 bases). Germline V gives CDR1 SGHNT, CDR2 YYREEE (reference sequence). The CDR3 length is 13 residues. Trimming took off 7 bases at V and 6 bases at J, with 13 bases between the two ends. CDR3 region: CASSVAKAGELFF. For the CDR3, the DNA is TGTGCCAGCTCCGTAGCGAAGGCCGGGGAGCTGTTTTTT.

The rearrangement uses TRBV29-1 and TRBJ1-5; D unresolved. There are 14 residues in the CDR3. CDR1 is SQVTM, CDR2 ANQGSEA, per germline. V lost 6 bases and J lost 0, with 12 bases in between. The CDR3 DNA sequence: TGCAGCGTCATCGACGGGAATAGCAATCAGCCCCAGCATTTT. As protein: CSVIDGNSNQPQHF.

The chain links TRBV30 to TRBJ1-1, with unresolved D. This CDR3 region has 13 residues. From germline, CDR1 is GTSNPN and CDR2 SVGIG (reference sequence). Trimming took 0 bases from V and 5 from J, leaving 10 bases between them. The CDR3 DNA follows: TGTGCCTGGAGTGTAAATGCTCGGACTGAAGCTTTCTTT. Its translation is CAWSVNARTEAFF.

The chain employs TRBV5-1 and TRBJ2-3; tentative D call: TRBD2 (6 bases). Trimming took 7 bases from V and 5 from J, leaving 11 bases between them. The CDR3 has 12 amino acids. Germline CDR1 is SGHRS and CDR2 is YFSETQ. The chain's CDR3 is CASGGKGDTQYF. The DNA for the CDR3 is TGCGCCAGCGGGGGGAAGGGAGATACGCAGTATTTT.

The chain recombines TRBV6-5 with TRBJ1-5; no definite D call. Germline loops: CDR1 MNHEY, CDR2 SVGAGI. Deletions cut 7 bases from V and 4 bases from J, with 11 bases between. The CDR3 extends over 13 amino acids. CDR3 sequence: CASKEGTNQPQHF. As DNA, the CDR3 is TGTGCCAGCAAGGAGGGAACGAATCAGCCCCAGCATTTT.

This chain joins TRBV29-1 and TRBJ1-4, with 7 bases matching TRBD1. CDR3 length: 14 amino acids. Losses at the gene ends were 6 bases for V and 7 bases for J; bases not matched to a gene: 11. Germline CDR1 SQVTM, CDR2 ANQGSEA. The CDR3, as DNA: TGCAGCGTCGCGAACAGGGGTGGAAGTGAAAAACTGTTTTTT. Residues: CSVANRGGSEKLFF.

The chain uses TRBV19 and TRBJ2-7; perhaps TRBD1 as D (5 bases). The CDR3 extends over 14 amino acids. V was cut by 6 bases and J by 2 bases, with 14 bases left in between. The germline V gene encodes CDR1 LNHDA and CDR2 SQIVND (reference sequence). The CDR3 region has the DNA TGTGCCAGTAGAAATGTGGCAGGGCCCTACGAGCAGTACTTC. It translates to CASRNVAGPYEQYF.

This chain links TRBV11-2 with TRBJ2-3, with TRBD2 identical over 8 bases. Germline CDR1 SGHAT, CDR2 FQNNGV. The CDR3 length is 15 residues. V dropped 6 bases and J dropped 4; count of bases not matched to a gene: 9. CDR3 nucleotide sequence: TGTGCCAGCAGTATCATAGCGGGGAAAGCAGATACGCAGTATTTT. It yields the protein CASSIIAGKADTQYF.

CDR3 loop: CASSSLRGEGEQFF. The CDR3 bases are TGTGCCAGCAGCTCCCTGAGGGGGGAGGGTGAGCAGTTCTTC. The rearrangement uses TRBV11-2 and TRBJ2-1; weak D call: TRBD2 (7 bases). Between the trimmed V and J ends, which lost 4 bases and 9 bases, there was a span of 16 bases. The CDR3 extends over 14 amino acids. Germline values: CDR1 SGHAT, CDR2 FQNNGV. The full variable domain, rest sourced from reference TRBV11-2 and TRBJ2-1, is EAGVAQSPRYKIIEKRQSVAFWCNPISGHATLYWYQQILGQGPKLLIQFQNNGVVDDSQLPKDRFSAERLKGVDSTLKIQPAKLEDSAVYLCASSSLRGEGEQFFGPGTRLTVL.

This sequence joins TRBV12-5 and TRBJ2-3, with TRBD2 identical over 10 bases. The V gene's germline CDR1 is LGHNT and CDR2 FRNRAP. CDR3 length equals 17 residues. J gave up 3 bases and V 5 bases, and 11 bases lay outside the gene matches. The CDR3 loop is CASGPGLAADLTDTQYF. CDR3 bases: TGTGCTAGTGGTCCCGGACTAGCGGCTGATCTTACAGATACGCAGTATTTT.

The J gene is TRBJ2-7, the V gene TRBV28; D remains ambiguous. V was cut by 6 bases and J by 2 bases, with 11 bases left in between. Germline CDR1 and CDR2: MDHEN and SYDVKM. The CDR3 spans 13 residues. The CDR3 region is CASSHGPTYEQYF. The CDR3 DNA follows: TGTGCCAGCAGCCATGGGCCTACCTACGAGCAGTACTTC.

This rearrangement joins TRBV28 to TRBJ1-2; perhaps TRBD1 as D (6 bases). The CDR3 is 12 amino acids. Germline lookup yields CDR1 MDHEN and CDR2 SYDVKM. V lost 5 bases and J 2 bases, leaving 6 bases between the germline ends. The CDR3 DNA reads as TGTGCCAGCAGTGGACAGAACTATGGCTACACCTTC. Translating it yields CASSGQNYGYTF.

The V gene is TRBV2, the J gene TRBJ2-1; D unclear. The germline V gene encodes CDR1 SNHLY and CDR2 FYNNEI. This CDR3 region has 17 residues. Trimming took 7 bases from V and 0 from J, leaving 19 bases between them. This chain's CDR3 is CASTSSPDRSSYNEQFF. Written as DNA, the CDR3 is TGTGCCAGCACTTCCTCCCCTGACCGGAGCTCCTACAATGAGCAGTTCTTC.

The chain is built from TRBV9 and TRBJ1-2; a weak D match, TRBD1 (5 bases). In germline, CDR1 is SGDLS, CDR2 YYNGEE. This CDR3 contains 14 residues. Trimming removed 4 bases at V and 5 bases at J, with 15 bases between. This CDR3 is CASSMEGEFYGYTF. The DNA for the CDR3 is TGTGCCAGCAGCATGGAAGGGGAATTTTATGGCTACACCTTC.

The chain couples TRBV5-1 to TRBJ1-1; TRBD1 matches 8 bases. Trimming cost V 4 bases and J 9 bases; bases outside gene matches: 11. The CDR3 totals 14 residues. Germline CDR1 SGHRS, CDR2 YFSETQ. CDR3 sequence: CASSQGQGVGKAFF. The CDR3 nucleotides are TGCGCCAGCAGCCAAGGACAGGGTGTGGGGAAAGCTTTCTTT.

The J gene is TRBJ1-2, the V gene TRBV13; weak D call: TRBD1 (5 bases). Between the trimmed V and J ends, which lost 5 bases and 4 bases, there was a span of 17 bases. This CDR3 region has 15 residues. Germline CDR1 and CDR2: PRHDT and FYEKMQ (reference sequence). CDR3 coding DNA: TGTGCCAGCAGCGTCCGGGACTACCAACGCTATGGCTACACCTTC. It encodes CASSVRDYQRYGYTF.

V usage is TRBV2 and J usage is TRBJ2-1; D is undetermined. Germline V gene data show CDR1 as SNHLY and CDR2 as FYNNEI. V was shortened by 10 bases and J by 9 bases, with 4 bases between the two germline ends. The CDR3 consists of 8 residues. In DNA form, the CDR3 reads TGTGCCACTCTTGAGCAGTTCTTC. It codes for CATLEQFF.

The J gene is TRBJ2-7, the V gene TRBV6-1, with D uncertain. The length of the CDR3 is 15 residues. The germline CDR1 and CDR2 sequences are MNHNS and SASEGT. V was clipped by 2 bases and J by 2 bases, with 13 bases between them. DNA of the CDR3: TGTGCCAGCAGTGAACAGCCACAGCTTACCTACGAGCAGTACTTC. Translation gives CASSEQPQLTYEQYF.

The chain uses TRBV14 and TRBJ1-2, with 9 bases identical to TRBD1. CDR1 and CDR2 from the germline V gene are SGHDN and FVKESK. V was clipped by 0 bases and J by 4 bases; unmatched bases: 6. This CDR3 is 16 amino acids long. The CDR3 here is CASSQEMDRGTYGYTF. The CDR3 DNA reads as TGTGCCAGCAGCCAAGAGATGGACAGGGGCACCTATGGCTACACCTTC.

The rearrangement links TRBV18 to TRBJ1-1, with a tentative D call TRBD1 (6 bases). Germline values: CDR1 KGHSH, CDR2 LQKENI. This CDR3 spans 14 amino acids. V was pared by 4 bases and J by 2 bases, with 11 bases between. This chain's CDR3 is CASSQSQGNTEAFF. The CDR3, as DNA: TGTGCCAGCTCACAGTCACAGGGTAACACTGAAGCTTTCTTT.

With respect to this clone: The same CDR3 is also encoded by other DNA sequences in this sample. The rearrangement joins TRBV5-1 to TRBJ2-2; 9 nucleotides agree with TRBD2. V was pared by 2 bases and J by 4 bases, with 6 bases of the junction left unmatched. From germline, CDR1 is SGHRS and CDR2 YFSETQ. The CDR3 is 16 amino acids. CDR3 DNA sequence: TGCGCCAGCAGCTTAGTAGCGGGAGAGGGCACCGGGGAGCTGTTTTTT. Amino acids: CASSLVAGEGTGELFF. Filled out from reference TRBV5-1 and TRBJ2-2, the complete variable domain reads KAGVTQTPRYLIKTRGQQVTLSCSPISGHRSVSWYQQTPGQGLQFLFEYFSETQRNKGNFPGRFSGRQFSNSRSEMNVSTLELGDSALYLCASSLVAGEGTGELFFGEGSRLTVL.

This clone was found a few times. The chain links TRBV29-1 to TRBJ2-7, with 10 bases identical to TRBD1. Trimming removed 2 bases from V and 4 bases from J; junction bases left unmatched: 14. The CDR3 runs 17 residues. Germline V gene data show CDR1 as SQVTM and CDR2 as ANQGSEA. The chain's CDR3 is CSVEQSKPGQGTYEQYF. The DNA for the CDR3 is TGCAGCGTTGAACAATCGAAGCCGGGACAGGGGACTTACGAGCAGTACTTC.

The chain couples TRBV19 to TRBJ1-3, with TRBD1 matching over 7 bases. V lost 0 bases to trimming and J lost 2 bases; unmatched junction nucleotides: 1. The CDR3 spans 15 residues. CDR1 is LNHDA, CDR2 SQIVND, per germline (reference sequence). The CDR3 DNA is TGTGCCAGTAGTATAGAAGGGGGCCCTGGAAACACCATATATTTT. Translated: CASSIEGGPGNTIYF.

This chain connects TRBV19 to TRBJ2-7, with D possibly being TRBD2 (6 bases). CDR3 size: 15 residues. Trimming shortened V by 6 bases and J by 3 bases, and 18 bases separated the two germline ends. Germline V lookup: CDR1 LNHDA, CDR2 SQIVND (reference sequence). The CDR3 loop is CASRAAGLGLYEQYF. The CDR3, as DNA: TGTGCCAGTAGGGCGGCGGGGCTCGGTCTCTACGAGCAGTACTTC.

The J gene is TRBJ2-5, the V gene TRBV7-6; no reliable D call. The CDR3 has 12 amino acids. V was cut by 4 bases and J by 0 bases, with 3 bases left in between. Germline lookup yields CDR1 SGHVS and CDR2 FNYEAQ. The CDR3 here is CASSWHQETQYF. CDR3 DNA sequence: TGTGCCAGCAGCTGGCACCAAGAGACCCAGTACTTC.

The genes are TRBV5-1 and TRBJ1-1; 7 bases agree with TRBD1. The J segment lost 5 bases and the V segment lost 7 bases, leaving 8 bases of the junction unmatched. Germline CDR1 is SGHRS and CDR2 is YFSETQ. The CDR3 covers 13 residues. The CDR3 DNA reads as TGCGCCAGCCATAGCGGGACAGCTACTGAAGCTTTCTTT. This gives the protein CASHSGTATEAFF.

CDR3 sequence reads: CASSQGGGSTDTQYF. CDR3 DNA: TGCGCCAGCAGCCAGGGGGGCGGTAGCACAGATACGCAGTATTTT. V usage is TRBV5-1 and J usage is TRBJ2-3; the D gene is possibly TRBD1 (7 bases). V dropped 4 bases and J dropped 0 bases, with 12 bases sitting between them. There are 15 residues in the CDR3. The germline gives CDR1 SGHRS, CDR2 YFSETQ.

V and J are TRBV28 and TRBJ2-5; 7 bases map to TRBD2. Unmatched junction bases numbered 19, after V lost 6 bases and J lost 3 bases. Germline loops: CDR1 MDHEN, CDR2 SYDVKM. The CDR3 totals 18 residues. The CDR3 nucleotides are TGTGCCAGCAGCTGGATTGGGACCTCCGGGACTACCGAAGAGACCCAGTACTTC. Translating it yields CASSWIGTSGTTEETQYF. Based on the CDR3 plus reference TRBV28 and TRBJ2-5, the full variable domain is DVKVTQSSRYLVKRTGEKVFLECVQDMDHENMFWYRQDPGLGLRLIYFSYDVKMKEKGDIPEGYSVSREKKERFSLILESASTNQTSMYLCASSWIGTSGTTEETQYFGPGTRLLVL.